Sequencing of this T cell receptor beta chain was carried out in a study of early T cells in non-severe SARS-CoV-2 infection. Study findings and constraints: Clonotype matching in VDJdb favored anti-spike CD8 responses and did not capture private and CD4 specificities.

Concerning this clonotype: The antigen is not known.

The V gene's germline CDR1 is ENHRY and CDR2 SYGVKD. The V end was cut by 6 bases, the J end by 2 bases, with 15 bases between. This CDR3 spans 15 amino acids. Tagging with unique molecular identifiers was applied to individual cDNA molecules. Via MiXCR, TCRdb re-called the 5' RACE reads, giving one row per CDR3 protein. The table has 55,000 to 80,000 distinct CDR3 sequences, approximately 12% seen once. The material sequenced was whole blood. The chain uses TRBV10-3 and TRBJ2-3, with D uncertain. The receptor was derived from an adult who was a healthcare worker with PCR-confirmed SARS-CoV-2 infection or an uninfected control (not recorded which). The CDR3 spells CAIRIGSAPTDTQYF. Written as DNA, the CDR3 is TGTGCCATCAGGATCGGTTCGGCCCCCACAGATACGCAGTATTTT.